This TCR beta chain was profiled in a study of T cells in Graves' hyperthyroidism and ophthalmopathy. Study-level points and caveats: Ophthalmopathy stood apart from stable hyperthyroidism in a 13 V-J model.

The sample holds one count of this clonotype. Its cognate antigen is unknown. This sequence may be a read error, since a much larger clone differs from it by one base. The CDR3 extends over 15 amino acids. Deletions cut 1 base from V and 5 bases from J, with 14 bases between. The germline V gene encodes CDR1 LNHDA and CDR2 SQIVND (reference sequence). The investigators amplified TCR beta CDR3 regions from RNA transcripts. HTBI primers were the set used in a first-round RT-PCR of the TCR CDR3. TCRdb reanalysed the multiplex PCR reads using MiXCR and keeps one entry per CDR3 protein. The table records 500,000 to 700,000 distinct CDR3 sequences, approximately 15% of them present only once.

The chain couples TRBV19 to TRBJ1-1, with unresolved D. Sample: blood. The TCR originated in a young woman with Graves' hyperthyroidism. The CDR3 region is CASSIAAGKGTEAFF. The CDR3 DNA reads TGTGCCAGTAGTATAGCCGCGGGGAAAGGAACTGAAGCTTTCTTT.